Detailed here is one T cell receptor beta chain. No antigen is known for it. Base quality data are lacking; no much larger clone is found one base away. The library was obtained by RT-PCR. The listed sequencing device is Illumina HiSeq 2500. TCRdb cleaned the public reads at Q25 with fastp, built clones with MiXCR and kept in-frame beta chains. Rows matching on CDR3 protein sequence are summarized as one entry with the most common DNA and genes. The sample records 650,000 to 800,000 distinct CDR3 sequences, 14% of which are singletons. The ten largest account for 5.5% to 8% of the sample. This entry is derived from a study of response to subunit inactivated influenza vaccine (dated by TCRdb to the late 2010s). The study in broad terms: Deep quantitative T cell receptor repertoire profiling was used in the study to track responses to a trivalent subunit inactivated influenza vaccine.

General findings and caveats noted by the study authors: The authors proposed that each seasonal influenza vaccination may bring in only a limited number of new T cells.

This specimen was PBMCs from blood, taken 14 to 15 days before vaccination. This TCR derives from a man in his fifties who received an inactivated influenza vaccine. Donor details come from another sample of the same person, matched by shared clones.

The CDR3 region: CASSFRIVPIDTQYF. The bases are TGTGCCAGCAGCTTTCGTATAGTCCCCATAGATACGCAGTATTTT. The sequence links TRBV7-8 to TRBJ2-3, with the D gene call left open. The CDR3 spans 15 residues, from the cysteine through the phenylalanine. Of all the DNA, just the CDR3 is kept, 45 bases in frame from base 1. V gives up 3 bases and J gives up 5 bases, and the segment between their germline ends measures 15 bases. The germline V gene encodes CDR1 SGHVS and CDR2 FQNEAQ.